The clone carrying this T cell receptor beta chain turned up a few times. The source material, RNA transcripts, was used to amplify TCR beta CDR3 regions. The HTBI primer set served for first-round RT-PCR of the TCR CDR3. TCRdb processed the multiplex PCR reads anew with MiXCR; each CDR3 protein has one entry. The sample includes around 350,000 distinct CDR3 sequences, 15% to 20% seen only once; the top ten take roughly 35%. The source of the sample is a study of T cells in Graves' hyperthyroidism and ophthalmopathy. Patients were excluded for uncontrolled infection, other autoimmune disease, pregnancy or lactation. Diagnostic decisions used clinical symptoms, serum thyroxine and TRAb, thyroid ultrasound and orbital computed tomography. Blood from later-ophthalmopathy patients was taken at first hyperthyroidism diagnosis. Sequencing was done on a sample of blood. The receptor was derived from a woman between 25 and 40 years old with Graves' hyperthyroidism that later progressed to Graves' ophthalmopathy.

The CDR3 DNA follows: TGTGCCAGCAGGAGTTTCCTCCTGGGTCGGGCGGGAGGGCCAGTGTGCGAGCAGTACTTC. Translation: CASRSFLLGRAGGPVCEQYF. This rearrangement joins TRBV28 to TRBJ2-7; 9 nucleotides align to TRBD2. With 6 bases clipped from V and 6 bases from J, the junction kept 27 bases outside the gene matches. Per the germline V gene, CDR1 is MDHEN and CDR2 is SYDVKM. This CDR3 is 20 amino acids long.